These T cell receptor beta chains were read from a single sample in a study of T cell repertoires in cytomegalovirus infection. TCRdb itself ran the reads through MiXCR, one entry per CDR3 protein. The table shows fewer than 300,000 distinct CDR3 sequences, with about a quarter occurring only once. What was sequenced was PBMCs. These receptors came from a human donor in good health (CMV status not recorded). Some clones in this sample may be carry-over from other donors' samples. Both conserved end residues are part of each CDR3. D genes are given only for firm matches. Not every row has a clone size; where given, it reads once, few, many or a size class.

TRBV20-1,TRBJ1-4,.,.,TGCAGTGCTAGAGACCATGGGACCCACGGGCCTGAAAAACTGTTTTTT,CSARDHGTHGPEKLFF
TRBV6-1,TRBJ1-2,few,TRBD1,TGTGCCAGCAGTGACACAGGGGACTATGGCTACACCTTC,CASSDTGDYGYTF
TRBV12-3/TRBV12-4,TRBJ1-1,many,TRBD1,TGTGCCAGCAGTTTAGGACAGGGTCTAGGAAACACTGAAGCTTTCTTT,CASSLGQGLGNTEAFF
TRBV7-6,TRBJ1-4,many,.,TGTGCCAGCAGCCATTTTGGGGACGGCAATGAAAAACTGTTTTTT,CASSHFGDGNEKLFF
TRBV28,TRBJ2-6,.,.,TGTGCCAGCAACGTGGGGGGTACTGGGGCCAACGTCCTGACTTTC,CASNVGGTGANVLTF
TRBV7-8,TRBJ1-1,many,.,TGTGCCAGCAGCTTAATTAGGACGAACACTGAAGCTTTCTTT,CASSLIRTNTEAFF
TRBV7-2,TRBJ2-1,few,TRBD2,TGTGCCAGCAGCAACCGCGGACTAGTTCAGTTCTTC,CASSNRGLVQFF
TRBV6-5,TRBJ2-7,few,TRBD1,TGTGCCAGCAGTTACTCGTGGCCGGGGACAGGGAAGGACGAGCAGTACTTC,CASSYSWPGTGKDEQYF
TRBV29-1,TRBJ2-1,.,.,TGCAGCGTTGAAGTATACCCCAGTCAAGGTCCGTTTACCCCAGGGCCCTCCCCCTACATGGGGTTCTTC,CSVEVYPSQGPFTPGPSPYMGFF
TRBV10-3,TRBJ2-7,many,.,TGTGCCACCGCTGACTACGAGCAGTACTTC,CATADYEQYF
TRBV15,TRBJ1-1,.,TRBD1,TGTGCCACCAGCAGAGACCCGACAGGGGGATGGACTGAAGCTTTCTTT,CATSRDPTGGWTEAFF
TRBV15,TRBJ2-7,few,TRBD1,TGTGCCACCAGCAACCGGGACAGCGACTACGAGCAGTACTTC,CATSNRDSDYEQYF
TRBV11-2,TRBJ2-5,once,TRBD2,TGTGCCAGCAGCTCCTTAGCGGGGGCCATCCAAGAGACCCAGTACTTC,CASSSLAGAIQETQYF
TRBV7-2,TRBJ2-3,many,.,TGTGCCAGCAGCTTAGGACCGGGGCCCTCAGATACGCAGTATTTT,CASSLGPGPSDTQYF
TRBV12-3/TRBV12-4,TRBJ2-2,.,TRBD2,TGTGCCGGTAGCGGGGGAGTGAACACCGGGGAGCTGTTTTTT,CAGSGGVNTGELFF
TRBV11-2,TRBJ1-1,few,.,TGTGCCAGCAGCCCAGAGTCCCGGTGGGCCACTGAAGCTTTCTTT,CASSPESRWATEAFF
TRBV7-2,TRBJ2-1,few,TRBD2,TGTGCCAACAGTCGGACTAGCGGGAGTGTTAATGAGCAGTTCTTC,CANSRTSGSVNEQFF
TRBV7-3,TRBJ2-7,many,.,TGTGCCAGCAGCCCCGACGGAAGCTCCTACGAGCAGTACTTC,CASSPDGSSYEQYF
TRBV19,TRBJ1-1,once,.,TGTGCCAGTAGTCCCAGTATACCGAACACTGAAGCTTACTTT,CASSPSIPNTEAYF
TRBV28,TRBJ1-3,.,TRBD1,TGTGCCAGCAGTCCCCCCGGGACAGGGGTCGGAAACACCATATATTTT,CASSPPGTGVGNTIYF
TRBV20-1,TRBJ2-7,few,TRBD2,TGCAGTGCCCAGAGAGGTGGTAGCGGGGTAGCCTACGAGCAGTACTTC,CSAQRGGSGVAYEQYF
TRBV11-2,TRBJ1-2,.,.,TGTGCCAGCAGCCCCCAGGGCGGGATTGCTGGCTACACCTTC,CASSPQGGIAGYTF
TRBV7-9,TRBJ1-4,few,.,TGTGCCAGCAGCTTAGGTGGGGCAGGGATTTCAACTAATGAAAAACTGTTTTTT,CASSLGGAGISTNEKLFF
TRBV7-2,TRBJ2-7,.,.,TGTGCCAGCAGCTCCGACAGCCAATCTTACGAGCAGTACTTC,CASSSDSQSYEQYF
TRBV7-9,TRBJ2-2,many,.,TGTGCCAGCAGCTTAGCGCCTAGCGCCGGGGAGCTGTTTTTT,CASSLAPSAGELFF
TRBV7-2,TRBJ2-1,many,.,TGTGCCAGCAGCTTAGGAGGGGGGGCCTACAATGAGCAGTTCTTC,CASSLGGGAYNEQFF
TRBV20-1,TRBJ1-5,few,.,TGCAGTGCTAGAGATTTGGGTAATCAGCCCCAGCATTTT,CSARDLGNQPQHF
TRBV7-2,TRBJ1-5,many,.,TGTGCCAGCAGCTCTTGGACAACAGGCAATCAGCCCCAGCATTTT,CASSSWTTGNQPQHF
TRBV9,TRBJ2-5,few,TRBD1,TGTGCCAGCAGCGTACCGACAGGGGGTTACCAAGAGACCCAGTACTTC,CASSVPTGGYQETQYF
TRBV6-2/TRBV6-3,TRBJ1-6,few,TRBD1,TGTGCCAGCAGCATCGCGACCGGGGACAGCAGGGGTTCACCCCTCCACTTT,CASSIATGDSRGSPLHF
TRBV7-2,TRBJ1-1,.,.,TGTGCCAGCAGCTTAGGGGGGCAGCAAGCTTTCTTT,CASSLGGQQAFF
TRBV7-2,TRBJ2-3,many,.,TGTGCCAGCAGCCAGGTTTTAAGGGGAGATACGCAGTATTTT,CASSQVLRGDTQYF
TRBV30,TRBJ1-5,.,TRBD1,TGTGCCTGGAGTGTACGGACAGGGGGCACTCAGCCCCAGCATTTT,CAWSVRTGGTQPQHF
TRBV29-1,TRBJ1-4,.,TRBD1,TGCAGCGTTCCTCAGGGGGTCGGCGAAAAACTGTTTTTT,CSVPQGVGEKLFF
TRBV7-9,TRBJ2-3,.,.,TGTGCCAGCAGCCCCGGGGGCGGCCTGCGGGGCCCGAGGGTTTTT,CASSPGGGLRGPRVF
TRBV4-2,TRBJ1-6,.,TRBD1,TGTGCCAGCAGCCAAGAGGCAAACAGGGGCCCTAATTCACCCCTCCACTTT,CASSQEANRGPNSPLHF
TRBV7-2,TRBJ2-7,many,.,TGTGCCAGCAGCTTAGGTGGTAGCGCTTACGAGCAGTACTTC,CASSLGGSAYEQYF
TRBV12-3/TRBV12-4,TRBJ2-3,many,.,TGTGCCAGCAGCAGTAGGACGGTTAGCACAGATACGCAGTATTTT,CASSSRTVSTDTQYF
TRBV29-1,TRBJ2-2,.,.,TGCAGCGTTGAAGGACCGTTCACCGGGGAGCTGTTTTTT,CSVEGPFTGELFF
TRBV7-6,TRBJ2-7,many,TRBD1,TGTGCCAGCAGCTCGACAGGGGGCACCTACGAGCAGTACTTC,CASSSTGGTYEQYF
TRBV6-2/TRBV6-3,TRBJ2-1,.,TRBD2,TGTGCCAGCAAGTATAGCGGGGTCTACAATGAGCAGTTCTTC,CASKYSGVYNEQFF
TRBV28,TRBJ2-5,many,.,TGTGCCAGCAGTCGAGGCCGCGTTGAGACCCAGTACTTC,CASSRGRVETQYF
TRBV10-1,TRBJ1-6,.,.,TGCGCCAGCCCCGATATTAGACAGGATTGGGACTCCTTTGGGACATCCTATAATTCACCCCTCCACTTT,CASPDIRQDWDSFGTSYNSPLHF
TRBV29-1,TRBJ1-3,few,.,TGCAGCACCGGACGGACGGGCTCTGGAAACACCATATATTTT,CSTGRTGSGNTIYF
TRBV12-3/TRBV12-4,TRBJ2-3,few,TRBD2,TGTGCCAGCAGTTTCGGAGGCGGGAGGGTAGATACGCAGTATTTT,CASSFGGGRVDTQYF
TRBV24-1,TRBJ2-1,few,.,TGTGCCACCAGTGATCCCCGATCGACTCGCCCTACCTACAATGAGCAGTTCTTC,CATSDPRSTRPTYNEQFF
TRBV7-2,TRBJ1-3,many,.,TGTGCCAGCAACCTACGGGCAGGGGAAGGAAACACCATATATTTT,CASNLRAGEGNTIYF
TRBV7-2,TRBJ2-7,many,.,TGTGCCAGCAGCTTAGTAGGAAGCCCCTACGAGCAGTACTTC,CASSLVGSPYEQYF
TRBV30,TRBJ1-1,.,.,TGTGCCTGCAAGAGGACAGCCAACACTGAAGCTTTCTTT,CACKRTANTEAFF
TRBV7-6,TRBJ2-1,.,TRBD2,TGTGCCAGCAGCTTAGCGACACTAGCGGGAGGCTACAATGAGCAGTTCTTC,CASSLATLAGGYNEQFF
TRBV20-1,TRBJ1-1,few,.,TGCAGTGCTAGAGAGGGCAGGGCGATCACTGAAGCTTTCTTT,CSAREGRAITEAFF